This TCR beta chain derives from a study of T cells in Graves' hyperthyroidism and ophthalmopathy. This clonotype was observed a few times. What was amplified from RNA transcripts were TCR beta CDR3 regions. The study used the HTBI primer set for a first-round RT-PCR of the TCR CDR3. TCRdb reprocessed the multiplex PCR reads via MiXCR and lists one record per CDR3 protein. The sample shows about 320,000 distinct CDR3 sequences, roughly 15% of them seen only once. The CDR3 runs 13 residues. Trimming removed 4 bases at V and 3 bases at J, with 9 bases between. CDR1 and CDR2 from the germline V gene are LNHDA and SQIVND (reference sequence).

The gene calls are TRBV19 and TRBJ1-1; D uncertain. This clonotype was sampled from a man aged 25-45 years with Graves' hyperthyroidism. Sequencing input: blood. The CDR3 reads CASSNEGHTEAFF. The CDR3 DNA follows: TGTGCCAGTAGTAACGAGGGTCACACTGAAGCTTTCTTT. Together with reference TRBV19 and TRBJ1-1, the CDR3 gives the full variable domain: DGGITQSPKYLFRKEGQNVTLSCEQNLNHDAMYWYRQDPGQGLRLIYYSQIVNDFQKGDIAEGYSVSREKKESFPLTVTSAQKNPTAFYLCASSNEGHTEAFFGQGTRLTVV.